This entry is about one TCR beta chain. The sample is drawn from a study of T cells in localized non-small cell lung cancer. Repertoires were generated with immunoSEQ multiplex PCR, while TCRdb's copy carries only in-frame clones and drops some. The repertoire has around 2,600 clones, roughly a fifth of them found once; the top ten carry over 7.5%. This CDR3 comprises 13 residues. Germline assignment: CDR1 LNHDA and CDR2 SQIVND (reference sequence). Unmatched junction bases numbered 5, after V lost 7 bases and J lost 7 bases. The chain couples TRBV19 to TRBJ2-2; 8 positions match TRBD1. The receptor comes from a male donor aged 60 or over with stage III squamous cell lung carcinoma. Sequenced material: lung tumor tissue, taken before any cancer treatment. The CDR3 region is CASMDRVNGELFF. The DNA of the CDR3 is TGTGCCAGTATGGACAGGGTAAACGGGGAGCTGTTTTTT.